This TCR beta chain derives from a study of shared clonotypes between healthy human individuals. Study results and limitations: Compared with memory subsets, naive subsets generally had larger estimated richness. Rarefaction curves obtained for sorted subsets showed sequencing incomplete despite large depth.

A word on this clone: As yet, its antigen is unknown.

In the sorted-subset replicate PCRs, about 200 ng DNA, some 30,000 T cell genomes, was used. Repertoires were generated with immunoSEQ multiplex PCR, while TCRdb's copy carries only in-frame clones and drops some. The sample comprises roughly 2,000,000 clones, 85% to 95% of which are singletons, and approximately 1.2% rests with the top ten. Naive CD8 cells comprised CD45RO-negative, CCR7-positively selected cells, excluding terminally differentiated effector memory CD45RA+ cells. The V gene's germline CDR1 is SGHTA and CDR2 FQGTGA. The CDR3 has 15 residues. Trimming pared 4 bases from V and 0 bases from J, leaving 9 bases between.

J is TRBJ2-2 and V is TRBV7-3; D might be TRBD1 (6 bases). The source is a man between 18 and 35 years old in good health. The sample was naive CD8+ T cells sorted from blood. CDR3 in amino acids: CASSWGTTNTGELFF. CDR3 sequence (DNA): TGTGCCAGCAGCTGGGGGACAACGAACACCGGGGAGCTGTTTTTT.